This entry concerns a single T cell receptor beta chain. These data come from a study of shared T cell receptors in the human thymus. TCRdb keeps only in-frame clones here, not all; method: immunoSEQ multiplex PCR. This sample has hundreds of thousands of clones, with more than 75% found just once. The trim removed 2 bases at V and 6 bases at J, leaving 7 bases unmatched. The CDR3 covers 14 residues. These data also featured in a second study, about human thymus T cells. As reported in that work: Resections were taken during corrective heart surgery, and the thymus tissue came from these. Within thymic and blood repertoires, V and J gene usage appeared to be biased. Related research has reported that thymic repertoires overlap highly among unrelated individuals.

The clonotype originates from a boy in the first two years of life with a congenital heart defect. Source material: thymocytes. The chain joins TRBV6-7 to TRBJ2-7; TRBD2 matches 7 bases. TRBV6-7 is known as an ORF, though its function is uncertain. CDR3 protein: CASSYGGRGAEQYF. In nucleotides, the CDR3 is TGTGCCAGCAGTTACGGCGGGAGAGGGGCCGAGCAGTACTTC.